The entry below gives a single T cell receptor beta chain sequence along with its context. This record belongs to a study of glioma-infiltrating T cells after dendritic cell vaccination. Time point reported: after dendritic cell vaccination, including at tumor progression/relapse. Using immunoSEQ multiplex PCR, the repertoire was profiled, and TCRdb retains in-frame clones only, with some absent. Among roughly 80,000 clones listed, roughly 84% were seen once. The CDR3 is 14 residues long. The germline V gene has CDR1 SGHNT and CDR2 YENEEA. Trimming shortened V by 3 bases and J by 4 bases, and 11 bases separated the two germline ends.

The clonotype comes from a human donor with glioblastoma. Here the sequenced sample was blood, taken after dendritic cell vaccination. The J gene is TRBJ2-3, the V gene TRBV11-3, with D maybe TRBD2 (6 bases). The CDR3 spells CASSLFREADTQYF. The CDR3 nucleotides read TGTGCCAGCAGCTTGTTCAGGGAGGCAGATACGCAGTATTTT. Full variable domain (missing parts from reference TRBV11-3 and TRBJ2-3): EAGVVQSPRYKIIEKKQPVAFWCNPISGHNTLYWYLQNLGQGPELLIRYENEEAVDDSQLPKDRFSAERLKGVDSTLKIQPAELGDSAVYLCASSLFREADTQYFGPGTRLTVL.